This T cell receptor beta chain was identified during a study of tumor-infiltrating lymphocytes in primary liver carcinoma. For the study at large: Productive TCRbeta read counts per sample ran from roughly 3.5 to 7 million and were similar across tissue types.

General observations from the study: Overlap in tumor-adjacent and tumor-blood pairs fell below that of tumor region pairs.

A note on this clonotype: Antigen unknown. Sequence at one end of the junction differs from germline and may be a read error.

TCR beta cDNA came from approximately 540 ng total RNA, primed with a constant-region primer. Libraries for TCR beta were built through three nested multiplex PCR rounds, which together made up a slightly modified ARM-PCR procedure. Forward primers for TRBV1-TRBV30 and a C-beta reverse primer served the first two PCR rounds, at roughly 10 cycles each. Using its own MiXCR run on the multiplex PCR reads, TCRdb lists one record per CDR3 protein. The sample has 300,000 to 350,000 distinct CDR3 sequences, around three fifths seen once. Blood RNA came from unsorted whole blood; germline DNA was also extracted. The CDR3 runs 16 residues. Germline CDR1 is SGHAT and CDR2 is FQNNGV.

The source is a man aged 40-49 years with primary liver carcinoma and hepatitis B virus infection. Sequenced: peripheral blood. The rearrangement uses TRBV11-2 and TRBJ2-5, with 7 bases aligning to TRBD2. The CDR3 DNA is TGTGTCAGCAGCTCCCGGCTAGCGGCGAAACAAGAGACCCAGTACTTC. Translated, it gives CVSSSRLAAKQETQYF.